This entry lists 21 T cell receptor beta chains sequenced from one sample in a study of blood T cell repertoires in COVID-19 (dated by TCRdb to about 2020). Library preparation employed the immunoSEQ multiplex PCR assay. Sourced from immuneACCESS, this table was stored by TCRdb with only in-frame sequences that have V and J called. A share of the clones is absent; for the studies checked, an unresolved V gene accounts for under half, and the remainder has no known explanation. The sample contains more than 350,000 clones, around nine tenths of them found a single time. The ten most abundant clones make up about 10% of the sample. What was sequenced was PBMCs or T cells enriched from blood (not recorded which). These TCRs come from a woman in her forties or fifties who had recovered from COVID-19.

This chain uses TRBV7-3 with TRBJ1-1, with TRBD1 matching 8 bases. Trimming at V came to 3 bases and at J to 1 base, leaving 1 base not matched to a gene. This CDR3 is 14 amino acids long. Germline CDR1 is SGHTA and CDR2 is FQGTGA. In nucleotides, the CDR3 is TGTGCCAGCAGCTTGGACAGGGAGAACACTGAAGCTTTCTTT. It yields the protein CASSLDRENTEAFF.

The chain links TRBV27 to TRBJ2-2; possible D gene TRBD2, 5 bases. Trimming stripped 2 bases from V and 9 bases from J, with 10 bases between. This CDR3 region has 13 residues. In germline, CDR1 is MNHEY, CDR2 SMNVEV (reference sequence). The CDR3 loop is CASSLREHRELFF. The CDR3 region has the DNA TGTGCCAGCAGTTTAAGGGAGCACCGGGAGCTGTTTTTT.

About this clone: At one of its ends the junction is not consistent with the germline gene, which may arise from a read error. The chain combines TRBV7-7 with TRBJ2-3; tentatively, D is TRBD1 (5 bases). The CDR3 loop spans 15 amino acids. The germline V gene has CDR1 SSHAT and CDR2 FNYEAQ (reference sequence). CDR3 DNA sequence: TGTGCTAGCACCCCTTCAGGGCTGTGCACAGATACGCAGTATTTT. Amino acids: CASTPSGLCTDTQYF.

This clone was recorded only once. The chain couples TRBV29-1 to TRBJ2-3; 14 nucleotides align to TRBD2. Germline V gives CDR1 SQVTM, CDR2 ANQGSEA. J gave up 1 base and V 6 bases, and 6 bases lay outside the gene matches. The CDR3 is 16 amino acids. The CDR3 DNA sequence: TGCAGCGTCGGGACTAGCGGGGGCCGGGGCACAGATACGCAGTATTTT. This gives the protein CSVGTSGGRGTDTQYF.

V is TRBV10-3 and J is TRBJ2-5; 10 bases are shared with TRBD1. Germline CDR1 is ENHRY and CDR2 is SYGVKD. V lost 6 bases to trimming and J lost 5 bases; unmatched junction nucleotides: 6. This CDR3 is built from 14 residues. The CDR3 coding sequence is TGTGCCATCAGCCGGGACAGGGGAATGGAGACCCAGTACTTC. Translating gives CAISRDRGMETQYF.

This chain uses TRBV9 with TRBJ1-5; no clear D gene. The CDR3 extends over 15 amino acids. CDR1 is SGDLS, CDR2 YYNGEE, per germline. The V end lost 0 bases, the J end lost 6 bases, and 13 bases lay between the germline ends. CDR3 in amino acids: CASSVGEGGRQPQHF. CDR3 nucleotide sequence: TGTGCCAGCAGCGTAGGGGAGGGAGGGCGTCAGCCCCAGCATTTT.

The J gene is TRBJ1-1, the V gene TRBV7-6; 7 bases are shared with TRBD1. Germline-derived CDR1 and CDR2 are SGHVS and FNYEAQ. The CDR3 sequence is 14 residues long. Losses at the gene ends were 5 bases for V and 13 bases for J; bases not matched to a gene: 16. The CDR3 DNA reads TGTGCCAGCAGCCCCTCCCTGGACAGGCCGCGAGTTTTCTTT. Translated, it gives CASSPSLDRPRVFF.

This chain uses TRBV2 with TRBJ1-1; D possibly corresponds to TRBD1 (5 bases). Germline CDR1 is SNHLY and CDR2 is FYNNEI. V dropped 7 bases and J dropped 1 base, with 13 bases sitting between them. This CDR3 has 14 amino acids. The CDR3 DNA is TGTGCCAGCACCCTCGGAGGGACGAACACTGAAGCTTTCTTT. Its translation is CASTLGGTNTEAFF.

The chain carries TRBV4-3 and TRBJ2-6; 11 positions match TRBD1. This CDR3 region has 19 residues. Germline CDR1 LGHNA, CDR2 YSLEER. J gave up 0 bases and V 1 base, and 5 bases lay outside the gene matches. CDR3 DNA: TGCGCCAGCAGCCAAGCTGTAGGACAGGGGGCCTCTGGGGCCAACGTCCTGACTTTC. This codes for CASSQAVGQGASGANVLTF.

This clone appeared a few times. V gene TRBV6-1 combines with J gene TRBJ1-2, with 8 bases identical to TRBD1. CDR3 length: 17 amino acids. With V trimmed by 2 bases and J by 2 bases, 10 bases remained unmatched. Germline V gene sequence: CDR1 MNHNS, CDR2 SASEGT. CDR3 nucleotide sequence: TGTGCCAGCAGTGAACCGTTATTAGGACAGGGAAACTATGGCTACACCTTC. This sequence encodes CASSEPLLGQGNYGYTF.

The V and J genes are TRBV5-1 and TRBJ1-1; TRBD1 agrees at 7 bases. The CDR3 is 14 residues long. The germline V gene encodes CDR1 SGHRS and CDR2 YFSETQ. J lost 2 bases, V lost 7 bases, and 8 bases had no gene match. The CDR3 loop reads CASGQTGLNTEAFF. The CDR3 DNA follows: TGCGCCAGCGGCCAGACAGGGCTCAACACTGAAGCTTTCTTT.

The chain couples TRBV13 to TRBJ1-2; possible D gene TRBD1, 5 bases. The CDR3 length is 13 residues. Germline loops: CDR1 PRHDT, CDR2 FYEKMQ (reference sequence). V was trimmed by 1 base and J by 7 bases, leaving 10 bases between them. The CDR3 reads CASSLVGGGGYTF. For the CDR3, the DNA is TGTGCCAGCAGCTTAGTGGGGGGTGGTGGCTACACCTTC.

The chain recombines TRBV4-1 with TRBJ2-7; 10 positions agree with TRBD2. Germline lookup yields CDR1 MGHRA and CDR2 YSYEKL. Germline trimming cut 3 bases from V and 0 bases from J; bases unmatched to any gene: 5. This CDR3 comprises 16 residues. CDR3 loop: CASSHLLAGSSYEQYF. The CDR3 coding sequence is TGCGCCAGCAGCCACCTACTAGCGGGGAGCTCCTACGAGCAGTACTTC.

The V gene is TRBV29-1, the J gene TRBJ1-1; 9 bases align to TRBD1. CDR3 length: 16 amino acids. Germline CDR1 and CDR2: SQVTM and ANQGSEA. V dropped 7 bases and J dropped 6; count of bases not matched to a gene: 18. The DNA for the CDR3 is TGCAGCGACGGCGGGACAGGGTTAGGAATGGCCCCTGAAGCTTTCTTT. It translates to CSDGGTGLGMAPEAFF.

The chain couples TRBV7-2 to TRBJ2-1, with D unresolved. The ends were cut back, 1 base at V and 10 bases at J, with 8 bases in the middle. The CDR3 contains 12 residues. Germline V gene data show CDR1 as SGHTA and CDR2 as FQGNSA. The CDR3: CASSLGLVEQFF. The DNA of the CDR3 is TGTGCCAGCAGCTTAGGCCTAGTGGAGCAGTTCTTC.

The CDR3 here is CASSILLGQKISDLLKIEQYF. For the CDR3, the DNA is TGTGCCAGTAGTATACTATTAGGACAGAAAATATCAGATCTCCTTAAGATCGAGCAGTATTTT. The chain combines TRBV19 with TRBJ2-3, with a possible D match to TRBD1 (6 bases). The CDR3 contains 21 residues. V gave up 2 bases and J gave up 11 bases, with 38 bases separating them. CDR1 and CDR2 (germline): LNHDA, SQIVND (reference sequence).

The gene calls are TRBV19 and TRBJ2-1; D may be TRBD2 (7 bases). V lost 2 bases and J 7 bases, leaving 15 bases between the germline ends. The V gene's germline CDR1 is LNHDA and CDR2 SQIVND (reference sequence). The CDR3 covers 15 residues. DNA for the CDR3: TGTGCCAGTAGTATACAAGGGGGGGCCCGAAATGAGCAGTTCTTC. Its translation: CASSIQGGARNEQFF.

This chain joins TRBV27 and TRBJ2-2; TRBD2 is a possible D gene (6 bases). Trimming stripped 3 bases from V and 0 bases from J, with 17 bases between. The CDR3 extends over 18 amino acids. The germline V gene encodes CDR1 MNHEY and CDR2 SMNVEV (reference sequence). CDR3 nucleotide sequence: TGTGCCAGCAGTTTGTCCGAACAGCGGGCCGCGAACACCGGGGAGCTGTTTTTT. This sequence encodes CASSLSEQRAANTGELFF.

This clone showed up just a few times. As DNA, the CDR3 is TGTGCCAGCAGTTATAACACCGGGACAGTAAATTCACCCCTCCACTTT. Its protein product is CASSYNTGTVNSPLHF. V usage is TRBV7-2 and J usage is TRBJ1-6; 7 bases agree with TRBD1. The CDR3 runs to 16 residues. With V trimmed by 6 bases and J by 7 bases, 12 bases remained unmatched. CDR1 and CDR2 from the germline V gene are SGHTA and FQGNSA.

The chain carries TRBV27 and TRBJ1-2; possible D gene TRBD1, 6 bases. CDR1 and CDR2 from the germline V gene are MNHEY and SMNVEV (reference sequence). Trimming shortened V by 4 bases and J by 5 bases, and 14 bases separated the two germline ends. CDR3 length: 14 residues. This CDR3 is CASSSQQGLYGYTF. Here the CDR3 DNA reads TGTGCCAGCAGTTCCCAGCAGGGGCTATATGGCTACACCTTC.

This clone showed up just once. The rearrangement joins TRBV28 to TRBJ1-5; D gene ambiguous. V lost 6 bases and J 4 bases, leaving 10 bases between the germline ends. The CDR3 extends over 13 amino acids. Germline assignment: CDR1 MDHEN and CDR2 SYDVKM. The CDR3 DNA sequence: TGTGCCAGCAGCCGCCGCAGTAATCAGCCCCAGCATTTT. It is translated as CASSRRSNQPQHF.